Below are 8 T cell receptor beta chains sequenced from a single sample in a study of cytomegalovirus exposure and HLA in healthy donors. It was with 60 Vbeta and 13 Jbeta primers that the PCR ran. Assay: immunoSEQ multiplex PCR; the TCRdb copy retains only in-frame clones and omits some. The sample yields around 150,000 clones, roughly 70% seen once. The specimen sequenced was PBMCs. These receptors all stem from a woman aged 45-65 years in good health and CMV-seropositive.

This clone was picked up a small number of times. The chain carries TRBV11-2 and TRBJ1-2, with TRBD1 as a possible D gene (5 bases). CDR1 SGHAT and CDR2 FQNNGV come from the germline V gene. The length of the CDR3 is 13 residues. Deletions cut 5 bases from V and 7 bases from J, with 14 bases between. The CDR3 DNA reads as TGTGCCAGCAGCCCGAGTAGGACAAGTGGCTACACCTTC. Translated, it gives CASSPSRTSGYTF.

V usage is TRBV6-5 and J usage is TRBJ2-7; D possibly corresponds to TRBD1 (6 bases). The V end was cut by 6 bases, the J end by 3 bases, with 15 bases between. CDR1 and CDR2 (germline): MNHEY, SVGAGI. The CDR3 has 14 residues. The CDR3 DNA is TGTGCCAGCAGACGGGACACCAATAGCTACGAGCAGTACTTC. Residues: CASRRDTNSYEQYF.

As regards this clone: Other nucleotide sequences from this sample produce the same CDR3. V gene TRBV5-1 combines with J gene TRBJ1-2; 8 bases align to TRBD1. CDR1 is SGHRS and CDR2 is YFSETQ in the germline V gene. This CDR3 spans 13 amino acids. The V segment lost 4 bases and the J segment 3 bases; nucleotides outside the gene matches: 2. Here the CDR3 reads CASSEQGDYGYTF. The CDR3 DNA sequence: TGCGCCAGCAGCGAACAGGGGGACTATGGCTACACCTTC. Looking up the rest from reference TRBV5-1 and TRBJ1-2 gives the full variable domain: KAGVTQTPRYLIKTRGQQVTLSCSPISGHRSVSWYQQTPGQGLQFLFEYFSETQRNKGNFPGRFSGRQFSNSRSEMNVSTLELGDSALYLCASSEQGDYGYTFGSGTRLTVV.

CDR3 sequence reads: CASSGIGQFNSPLHF. The CDR3 DNA follows: TGTGCCAGCAGTGGAATTGGACAATTTAATTCACCCCTCCACTTT. This chain connects TRBV2 to TRBJ1-6, with a tentative D call TRBD1 (5 bases). The CDR3 consists of 15 residues. The V and J ends lost 4 bases and 6 bases respectively, with 13 bases between them. Looked up from germline, CDR1 is SNHLY and CDR2 is FYNNEI.

The chain has TRBV7-9 and TRBJ1-2, with D possibly TRBD1 on 5 matching bases. Germline V gene data show CDR1 as SEHNR and CDR2 as FQNEAQ (reference sequence). V was clipped by 7 bases and J by 2 bases, with 11 bases between them. The CDR3 has 13 amino acids. CDR3 bases: TGTGCCAGCACCCGGGCAGGGAACTATGGCTACACCTTC. Protein sequence: CASTRAGNYGYTF.

This clone was recorded a few times. This chain uses TRBV2 with TRBJ1-1; 7 nucleotides agree with TRBD1. Germline assignment: CDR1 SNHLY and CDR2 FYNNEI. CDR3 length: 16 amino acids. V was pared by 2 bases and J by 4 bases, with 10 bases of the junction left unmatched. The CDR3 reads CASSERSSRGPTEAFF. In nucleotides, the CDR3 is TGTGCCAGCAGTGAAAGGTCGAGTAGGGGGCCCACTGAAGCTTTCTTT.

This chain connects TRBV2 to TRBJ2-7; 9 nucleotides agree with TRBD2. The J segment lost 1 base and the V segment lost 1 base, leaving 2 bases of the junction unmatched. This CDR3 is 15 amino acids long. Per the germline V gene, CDR1 is SNHLY and CDR2 is FYNNEI. The CDR3 loop is CASSEGLAGSYEQYF. DNA for the CDR3: TGTGCCAGCAGTGAAGGGCTAGCGGGGTCCTACGAGCAGTACTTC.

The chain employs TRBV4-2 and TRBJ2-2, with 9 nucleotides matching TRBD2. J lost 6 bases, V lost 4 bases, and 15 bases had no gene match. Germline V gives CDR1 LGHNA, CDR2 YNFKEQ. This CDR3 region has 18 residues. The CDR3 spells CASSRGSGGLTGAGELFF. The CDR3 DNA is TGTGCCAGCAGCCGTGGTAGCGGGGGCCTCACTGGGGCCGGGGAGCTGTTTTTT.